Reported below is one T cell receptor beta chain. The sample has other DNA sequences that encode this CDR3 too. The data originate from a study of shared clonotypes between healthy human individuals. Germline loops: CDR1 SGHRS, CDR2 YFSETQ. J was trimmed by 1 base and V by 1 base; bases with no gene match: 2. This CDR3 is 15 amino acids long. There were no recent acute infections or vaccinations among the donors, who were healthy HIV-negative adults. Negatively enriched CD4+ T cells were divided by CD45RA into naive and memory. The authors ran the assay at deep level. Every immunoSEQ plate was one replicate of a subset's evenly spread DNA. Profiling relied on immunoSEQ multiplex PCR, and the TCRdb table lists in-frame clones only, not all of them. This table has approximately 2,000,000 clones, approximately 90% appearing once.

The TCR was taken from a man between 18 and 35 years old in good health. Some clones in this sample may be carry-over from other donors' samples. The V gene is TRBV5-1, the J gene TRBJ2-7, with 10 bases matching TRBD2. The specimen was naive CD4+ T cells from PBMCs. Subset here: CD45RA+ positively selected. The CDR3 coding sequence is TGCGCCAGCAGCTTGCGGACTAGCGGATCCTACGAGCAGTACTTC. Translation gives CASSLRTSGSYEQYF.